Presented here are 23 T cell receptor beta chains from one specimen sequenced in a study of blood T cell repertoires in COVID-19. Profiling relied on immunoSEQ multiplex PCR, and the TCRdb table lists in-frame clones only, not all of them. The sample shows about 330,000 clones, 83% of them seen only once. Sequencing used peripheral blood. The receptors were sampled from a woman between 50 and 59 years old with acute or convalescent COVID-19.

The chain uses TRBV27 and TRBJ2-5; 9 nucleotides agree with TRBD2. Unmatched junction bases numbered 7, after V lost 6 bases and J lost 2 bases. Germline loops: CDR1 MNHEY, CDR2 SMNVEV (reference sequence). This CDR3 has 15 residues. The CDR3 is CASRRASGKQETQYF. Written as DNA, the CDR3 is TGTGCCAGCAGGAGGGCTAGCGGGAAACAAGAGACCCAGTACTTC.

The V gene is TRBV3-1 (or the pseudogene TRBV3-2), the J gene TRBJ1-4; no firm D call. V was trimmed by 4 bases and J by 4 bases, leaving 13 bases between them. From germline, CDR1 is LGHDT and CDR2 YNNKEL (reference sequence). This CDR3 has 15 amino acids. The CDR3 loop is CASSPWAQNNEKLFF. The CDR3 DNA reads as TGTGCCAGCAGCCCCTGGGCACAGAATAATGAAAAACTGTTTTTT.

The genes are TRBV3-1 (or the pseudogene TRBV3-2) and TRBJ1-4; D remains ambiguous. The CDR3 consists of 14 residues. Germline V gene lookup returns CDR1 LGHDT and CDR2 YNNKEL (reference sequence). Trimming stripped 4 bases from V and 7 bases from J, with 13 bases between. CDR3 sequence: CASSPRDLSEKLFF. The DNA of the CDR3 is TGTGCCAGCAGCCCCCGAGATCTGAGTGAAAAACTGTTTTTT.

The chain links TRBV6-2 or TRBV6-3 to TRBJ2-3; tentative D call: TRBD2 (6 bases). Germline CDR1 and CDR2: MNHEY and SVGEGT. V was shortened by 2 bases and J by 1 base, with 13 bases between the two germline ends. The CDR3 runs to 16 residues. CDR3 coding DNA: TGTGCCAGCAGTTACCCTGGGCTAGCGCGCACAGATACGCAGTATTTT. Translation: CASSYPGLARTDTQYF.

This chain connects TRBV6-2 or TRBV6-3 to TRBJ1-1, with D hard to call. Trimming shortened V by 2 bases and J by 3 bases, and 7 bases separated the two germline ends. CDR1 is MNHEY, CDR2 SVGEGT, per germline. The CDR3 has 13 amino acids. The CDR3: CASSYEADTEAFF. The DNA of the CDR3 is TGTGCCAGCAGTTACGAGGCGGACACTGAAGCTTTCTTT.

This chain links TRBV7-9 with TRBJ1-1; D is uncertain. Germline V gene sequence: CDR1 SEHNR, CDR2 FQNEAQ (reference sequence). The CDR3 sequence is 13 residues long. Trimming shortened V by 4 bases and J by 8 bases, and 14 bases separated the two germline ends. The chain's CDR3 is CASSSLLSGEAFF. CDR3 nucleotides: TGTGCCAGCAGCTCCCTTTTATCGGGGGAAGCTTTCTTT.

The V call is TRBV29-1, the J call TRBJ1-1, with D maybe TRBD1 (5 bases). V was cut by 0 bases and J by 2 bases, with 19 bases left in between. The CDR3 has 17 residues. Germline V gene sequence: CDR1 SQVTM, CDR2 ANQGSEA. This chain's CDR3 is CSVEDQPQGGRNTEAFF. CDR3 DNA: TGCAGCGTTGAAGATCAGCCCCAGGGAGGGCGCAACACTGAAGCTTTCTTT.

This clone showed up just a few times. V is TRBV3-1 (or the pseudogene TRBV3-2) and J is TRBJ1-4, with 8 bases matching TRBD1. This CDR3 has 13 residues. J lost 14 bases, V lost 5 bases, and 10 bases had no gene match. From germline, CDR1 is LGHDT and CDR2 YNNKEL (reference sequence). In DNA, the CDR3 is TGTGCCAGCAGCTCGGGACAGGACCTAACTCTGTTTTTT. Its protein product is CASSSGQDLTLFF.

The chain has TRBV7-2 and TRBJ2-3; the D is unclear. Germline CDR1 and CDR2: SGHTA and FQGNSA. The CDR3 sequence is 13 residues long. Trimming pared 4 bases from V and 5 bases from J, leaving 10 bases between. CDR3 sequence: CASSSNPGDTQYF. The CDR3 DNA is TGTGCCAGCAGCTCCAACCCCGGAGATACGCAGTATTTT.

This chain links TRBV21-1 with TRBJ1-1. TRBV21-1 counts as a pseudogene. This CDR3 spans 17 amino acids. CDR3 nucleotide sequence: TGTGCCAGCAGCAAATTATTGGAGGGGGGGACGAACACTGAAGCTTTCTTT. Its translation: CASSKLLEGGTNTEAFF.

The V and J genes are TRBV5-1 and TRBJ2-3; 7 bases are a match to TRBD2. Germline lookup yields CDR1 SGHRS and CDR2 YFSETQ. This CDR3 spans 17 amino acids. The J segment lost 3 bases and the V segment lost 4 bases, leaving 14 bases of the junction unmatched. The CDR3 DNA is TGCGCCAGCAGCCGGTCTCCAGGGCTAGCGGTAACAGATACGCAGTATTTT. Protein sequence: CASSRSPGLAVTDTQYF.

The V and J genes are TRBV14 and TRBJ1-5; the match to TRBD1 covers 7 bases. Looked up from germline, CDR1 is SGHDN and CDR2 is FVKESK. The CDR3 contains 16 residues. J was trimmed by 1 base and V by 4 bases; bases with no gene match: 7. The CDR3, as DNA: TGTGCCAGCAGCCTTACAGGGGCTTTGAGCAATCAGCCCCAGCATTTT. Protein: CASSLTGALSNQPQHF.

V and J are TRBV19 and TRBJ1-5; 8 bases line up with TRBD1. CDR1 is LNHDA, CDR2 SQIVND, per germline (reference sequence). This CDR3 is 13 amino acids long. V dropped 5 bases and J dropped 6; count of bases not matched to a gene: 3. The CDR3 sequence: CASSDRGGQPQHF. CDR3 nucleotide sequence: TGTGCCAGTAGTGACAGGGGTGGTCAGCCCCAGCATTTT.

The chain employs TRBV2 and TRBJ1-2; D not certain. Trimming took 6 bases from V and 7 from J, leaving 6 bases between them. Looked up from germline, CDR1 is SNHLY and CDR2 is FYNNEI. The CDR3 loop spans 10 amino acids. The CDR3 spells CASRSSGYTF. CDR3 DNA sequence: TGTGCCAGCAGATCCAGTGGCTACACCTTC.

V is TRBV5-4 and J is TRBJ1-2, with D unresolved. Germline assignment: CDR1 SGHNT and CDR2 YYREEE (reference sequence). Trimming left V 0 bases short and J 2 bases short, with 5 bases between. The CDR3 length is 13 residues. DNA of the CDR3: TGTGCCAGCAGCTTGGGAGGGAACTATGGCTACACCTTC. Translated, it gives CASSLGGNYGYTF.

This chain uses TRBV5-1 with TRBJ1-6; 8 bases fit TRBD1. Germline trimming cut 3 bases from V and 10 bases from J; bases unmatched to any gene: 6. Germline assignment: CDR1 SGHRS and CDR2 YFSETQ. The CDR3 has 14 residues. As DNA, the CDR3 is TGCGCCAGCAGCTGGGGACAGGTAGAGTCACCCCTCCACTTT. Translation: CASSWGQVESPLHF.

V and J are TRBV19 and TRBJ1-5; 9 positions match TRBD1. V lost 7 bases, J lost 5 bases, and 6 bases stayed unmatched. From germline, CDR1 is LNHDA and CDR2 SQIVND (reference sequence). CDR3 length: 14 residues. DNA for the CDR3: TGTGCCAGTACCCGGGGACAGGGTGATCAGCCCCAGCATTTT. Translation gives CASTRGQGDQPQHF.

To note about this clone: Other DNA sequences in the same sample also yield this CDR3. The chain employs TRBV19 and TRBJ1-5; the D gene is possibly TRBD1 (6 bases). The germline V gene has CDR1 LNHDA and CDR2 SQIVND (reference sequence). Trimming shortened V by 5 bases and J by 6 bases, and 11 bases separated the two germline ends. CDR3 length: 13 residues. CDR3: CASSEQGRQPQHF. The CDR3, as DNA: TGTGCCAGTAGTGAACAGGGTCGTCAGCCCCAGCATTTT.

This sequence joins TRBV30 and TRBJ1-3, with 10 bases matching TRBD1. This CDR3 has 15 residues. V lost 0 bases, J lost 2 bases, and 1 base stayed unmatched. CDR1 is GTSNPN and CDR2 is SVGIG in the germline V gene (reference sequence). The CDR3 DNA reads as TGTGCCTGGAGTGTAGGGACAGGGGCTGGAAACACCATATATTTT. Translation: CAWSVGTGAGNTIYF.

V usage is TRBV2 and J usage is TRBJ2-1; 7 bases agree with TRBD2. Germline loops: CDR1 SNHLY, CDR2 FYNNEI. The CDR3 covers 16 residues. V was clipped by 3 bases and J by 8 bases; unmatched bases: 13. The CDR3 here is CASSDGLGTGGDEQFF. The DNA of the CDR3 is TGTGCCAGCAGTGACGGCCTAGGGACGGGGGGAGATGAGCAGTTCTTC.

The gene calls are TRBV7-9 and TRBJ2-5; 9 positions agree with TRBD1. The CDR3 length is 15 residues. With 1 base clipped from V and 1 base from J, the junction kept 1 base outside the gene matches. In germline, CDR1 is SEHNR, CDR2 FQNEAQ (reference sequence). CDR3 region: CASSLGGQGQETQYF. The CDR3 DNA follows: TGTGCCAGCAGCTTAGGGGGACAGGGCCAAGAGACCCAGTACTTC.

This chain connects TRBV11-2 to TRBJ2-2, with TRBD2 matching over 9 bases. Germline CDR1 SGHAT, CDR2 FQNNGV. This CDR3 is 16 amino acids long. Unmatched junction bases numbered 1, after V lost 1 base and J lost 1 base. CDR3 bases: TGTGCCAGCAGCTTAGTACTAGCGGGGAACACCGGGGAGCTGTTTTTT. As protein: CASSLVLAGNTGELFF. Variable domain in full (rest from reference TRBV11-2 and TRBJ2-2): EAGVAQSPRYKIIEKRQSVAFWCNPISGHATLYWYQQILGQGPKLLIQFQNNGVVDDSQLPKDRFSAERLKGVDSTLKIQPAKLEDSAVYLCASSLVLAGNTGELFFGEGSRLTVL.

The CDR3: CASSPMTETYYEQYF. Written as DNA, the CDR3 is TGTGCCAGCAGCCCAATGACAGAGACCTACTACGAGCAGTACTTC. This chain connects TRBV4-2 to TRBJ2-7; TRBD1 is a possible D gene (5 bases). Trimming left V 4 bases short and J 3 bases short, with 16 bases between. The germline V gene has CDR1 LGHNA and CDR2 YNFKEQ. CDR3 length: 15 amino acids.